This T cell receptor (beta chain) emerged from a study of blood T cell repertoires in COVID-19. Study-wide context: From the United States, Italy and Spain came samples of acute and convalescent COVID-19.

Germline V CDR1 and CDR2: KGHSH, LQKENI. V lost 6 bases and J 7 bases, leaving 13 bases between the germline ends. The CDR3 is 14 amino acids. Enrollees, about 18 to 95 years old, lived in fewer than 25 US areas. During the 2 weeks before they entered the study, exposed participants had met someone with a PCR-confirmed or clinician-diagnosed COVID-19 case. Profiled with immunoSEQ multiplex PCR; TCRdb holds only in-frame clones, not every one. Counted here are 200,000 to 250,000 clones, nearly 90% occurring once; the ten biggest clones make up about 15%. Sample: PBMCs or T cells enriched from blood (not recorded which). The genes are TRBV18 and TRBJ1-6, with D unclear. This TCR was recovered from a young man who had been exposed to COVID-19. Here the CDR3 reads CASSRGGLNSPLHF. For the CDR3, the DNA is TGTGCCAGCTCTCGAGGAGGTCTCAATTCACCCCTCCACTTT.